Presented here are 26 T cell receptor beta chains from one specimen sequenced in a study of blood T cell repertoires in COVID-19. Sequencing was performed with immunoSEQ multiplex PCR; in TCRdb, only in-frame clones are kept and a portion is missing. The sample has nearly 110,000 clones; about 91% are singletons. Specimen: peripheral blood. The origin of the receptors is a man aged 50-60 years with active or convalescent COVID-19.

CDR3 sequence reads: CASSQPGLAGEDEQYF. CDR3 sequence (DNA): TGCGCCAGCAGCCAGCCGGGACTAGCGGGAGAGGACGAGCAGTACTTC. The chain has TRBV4-1 and TRBJ2-7; 14 positions agree with TRBD2. CDR3 length: 16 residues. With V trimmed by 3 bases and J by 5 bases, 6 bases remained unmatched. Germline V gene data show CDR1 as MGHRA and CDR2 as YSYEKL.

This clone has a single count. The chain links TRBV9 to TRBJ2-2; 9 bases agree with TRBD2. With 7 bases clipped from V and 3 bases from J, the junction kept 13 bases outside the gene matches. The CDR3 is 17 amino acids. CDR1 is SGDLS and CDR2 is YYNGEE in the germline V gene. The CDR3 sequence: CASLGGSGSLDTGELFF. CDR3 nucleotide sequence: TGTGCCAGCCTGGGTGGTAGCGGGAGTCTAGACACCGGGGAGCTGTTTTTT. Looking up the rest from reference TRBV9 and TRBJ2-2 gives the full variable domain: DSGVTQTPKHLITATGQRVTLRCSPRSGDLSVYWYQQSLDQGLQFLIQYYNGEERAKGNILERFSAQQFPDLHSELNLSSLELGDSALYFCASLGGSGSLDTGELFFGEGSRLTVL.

CDR3: CASLFTGGTGELFF. The CDR3 DNA reads as TGTGCCAGCCTATTTACAGGGGGCACCGGGGAGCTGTTTTTT. V and J are TRBV6-5 and TRBJ2-2; 8 bases align to TRBD1. The CDR3 runs to 14 residues. Germline CDR1 and CDR2: MNHEY and SVGAGI. J gave up 4 bases and V 8 bases, and 6 bases lay outside the gene matches.

The gene calls are TRBV15 and TRBJ1-1, with D perhaps matching TRBD1 (5 bases). CDR1 and CDR2 (germline): LNHNV, YYDKDF (reference sequence). Trimming removed 6 bases from V and 7 bases from J, with 21 bases in between. The CDR3 is 15 residues long. The CDR3 spells CATRERAGFGGEAFF. The CDR3 bases are TGTGCCACCAGGGAGAGAGCTGGGTTCGGGGGTGAAGCTTTCTTT.

V usage is TRBV28 and J usage is TRBJ1-1; the match to TRBD1 covers 11 bases. The V gene end was trimmed by 4 bases and the J gene end by 7 bases; junction bases not matched to a gene: 8. The length of the CDR3 is 15 residues. Germline V lookup: CDR1 MDHEN, CDR2 SYDVKM. DNA for the CDR3: TGTGCCAGCAGTTCTACCCGGGACAGGGGGTATGAAGCTTTCTTT. This translates into CASSSTRDRGYEAFF. The whole variable domain, remainder taken from reference TRBV28 and TRBJ1-1, is DVKVTQSSRYLVKRTGEKVFLECVQDMDHENMFWYRQDPGLGLRLIYFSYDVKMKEKGDIPEGYSVSREKKERFSLILESASTNQTSMYLCASSSTRDRGYEAFFGQGTRLTVV.

The J gene is TRBJ2-2, the V gene TRBV7-2; 11 bases match TRBD2. The V and J ends lost 5 bases and 7 bases, in that order; junction bases with no gene match: 15. The CDR3 totals 18 residues. Germline values: CDR1 SGHTA, CDR2 FQGNSA. In DNA form, the CDR3 reads TGTGCCAGCAGCGACCCGGGACTAGCGGAACTGAGGGACGGGGAGCTGTTTTTT. It yields the protein CASSDPGLAELRDGELFF.

The chain couples TRBV2 to TRBJ1-1, with TRBD1 matching 8 bases. V shed 6 bases, J shed 0 bases, and the junction held 3 bases outside the gene matches. CDR1 and CDR2 (germline): SNHLY, FYNNEI. CDR3 length: 14 amino acids. CDR3 bases: TGTGCCAGCAGGGGACAGGCGATGAACACTGAAGCTTTCTTT. Protein sequence: CASRGQAMNTEAFF. The full variable domain, with the rest looked up from reference TRBV2 and TRBJ1-1, is EPEVTQTPSHQVTQMGQEVILRCVPISNHLYFYWYRQILGQKVEFLVSFYNNEISEKSEIFDDQFSVERPDGSNFTLKIRSTKLEDSAMYFCASRGQAMNTEAFFGQGTRLTVV.

The V call is TRBV6-2 or TRBV6-3, the J call TRBJ1-2, with D perhaps matching TRBD1 (5 bases). Trimming shortened V by 5 bases and J by 2 bases, and 15 bases separated the two germline ends. Germline CDR1 and CDR2: MNHEY and SVGEGT. The CDR3 is made up of 15 amino acids. The CDR3 reads CASSIRPGSNYGYTF. CDR3 coding DNA: TGTGCCAGCAGTATCAGGCCAGGGTCGAACTATGGCTACACCTTC.

The gene calls are TRBV6-1 and TRBJ2-1; 7 nucleotides align to TRBD1. Trimming took 3 bases from V and 4 from J; bases not matched to a gene: 3. Germline V CDR1 and CDR2: MNHNS, SASEGT. The CDR3 length is 14 residues. The chain's CDR3 is CASSDDREYNEQFF. The CDR3, as DNA: TGTGCCAGCAGTGACGACAGGGAGTACAATGAGCAGTTCTTC.

The count of this clone is one. V usage is TRBV7-2 and J usage is TRBJ2-2; maybe TRBD2 (5 bases). V lost 3 bases, J lost 9 bases, and 14 bases lay in between. This CDR3 contains 14 residues. CDR1 and CDR2 from the germline V gene are SGHTA and FQGNSA. As DNA, the CDR3 is TGTGCCAGCAGCTTTGAGGGCCTTCACCGGGAGCTGTTTTTT. Translating it yields CASSFEGLHRELFF.

This clone was counted only a few times. This chain joins TRBV6-4 and TRBJ2-1, with TRBD1 identical over 9 bases. Germline CDR1 reads MRHNA; CDR2 reads SNTAGT. With V trimmed by 0 bases and J by 0 bases, 0 bases remained unmatched. The CDR3 totals 16 residues. CDR3 amino acids: CASSDSTGGSYNEQFF. CDR3 nucleotide sequence: TGTGCCAGCAGTGACTCGACAGGGGGCTCCTACAATGAGCAGTTCTTC.

The rearrangement links TRBV2 to TRBJ2-5; 7 bases fit TRBD2. Trimming took 6 bases from V and 4 from J; bases not matched to a gene: 5. Germline CDR1 reads SNHLY; CDR2 reads FYNNEI. This CDR3 has 13 amino acids. The chain's CDR3 is CASRGLEGETQYF. DNA of the CDR3: TGTGCCAGCAGAGGACTAGAGGGAGAGACCCAGTACTTC. The whole variable domain, remainder taken from reference TRBV2 and TRBJ2-5, is EPEVTQTPSHQVTQMGQEVILRCVPISNHLYFYWYRQILGQKVEFLVSFYNNEISEKSEIFDDQFSVERPDGSNFTLKIRSTKLEDSAMYFCASRGLEGETQYFGPGTRLLVL.

The chain links TRBV5-1 to TRBJ2-2, with 8 bases fitting TRBD1. The V gene end was trimmed by 7 bases and the J gene end by 4 bases; junction bases not matched to a gene: 6. Germline CDR1 reads SGHRS; CDR2 reads YFSETQ. The CDR3 has 14 residues. In nucleotides, the CDR3 is TGCGCCAGCGGCAGACAGGGGCCCACCGGGGAGCTGTTTTTT. Its translation is CASGRQGPTGELFF.

This chain connects TRBV18 to TRBJ1-3; no firm D call. With 7 bases removed from V and 3 bases from J, the gap between germline ends came to 13 bases. Germline CDR1 is KGHSH and CDR2 is LQKENI. This CDR3 region has 14 residues. The chain's CDR3 is CASLQQRNGNTIYF. CDR3 DNA sequence: TGTGCCAGCTTACAGCAAAGAAATGGAAACACCATATATTTT.

V usage is TRBV10-3 and J usage is TRBJ1-6, with no clear D. CDR1 is ENHRY and CDR2 is SYGVKD in the germline V gene. This CDR3 comprises 17 residues. V was pared by 4 bases and J by 3 bases, with 16 bases between. DNA of the CDR3: TGTGCCATCAGTGTCGATGGTGTCAGAAACTATAATTCACCCCTCCACTTT. Protein sequence: CAISVDGVRNYNSPLHF.

V is TRBV2 and J is TRBJ2-5, with 14 bases fitting TRBD2. The CDR3 runs to 15 residues. Germline trimming cut 7 bases from V and 2 bases from J; bases unmatched to any gene: 3. Germline loops: CDR1 SNHLY, CDR2 FYNNEI. CDR3 nucleotides: TGTGCCAGCACCCGGACTAGCGGGGGGCAAGAGACCCAGTACTTC. It encodes CASTRTSGGQETQYF.

The gene calls are TRBV3-1 (or the pseudogene TRBV3-2) and TRBJ1-4; D possibly corresponds to TRBD1 (6 bases). Germline loops: CDR1 LGHDT, CDR2 YNNKEL (reference sequence). V lost 4 bases to trimming and J lost 8 bases, with 14 bases between them. The CDR3 spans 14 residues. Here the CDR3 DNA reads TGTGCCAGCAGCCTTCAAGGGGGTATCGAAAAACTGTTTTTT. As protein: CASSLQGGIEKLFF.

V is TRBV6-5 and J is TRBJ1-6, with a weak D call TRBD1 (6 bases). This CDR3 has 13 residues. From germline, CDR1 is MNHEY and CDR2 SVGAGI. V lost 10 bases, J lost 5 bases, and 12 bases lay in between. DNA of the CDR3: TGTGCCACGAGGACAGAGAATAATTCACCCCTCCACTTT. Protein sequence: CATRTENNSPLHF.

This sequence joins TRBV2 and TRBJ2-7, with 7 bases fitting TRBD2. J was trimmed by 4 bases and V by 6 bases; bases with no gene match: 3. Germline V gene sequence: CDR1 SNHLY, CDR2 FYNNEI. The CDR3 consists of 12 residues. The CDR3 loop reads CASRGGKYEQYF. In DNA form, the CDR3 reads TGTGCCAGCAGGGGAGGGAAATACGAGCAGTACTTC. The full variable domain, completed using reference TRBV2 and TRBJ2-7, is EPEVTQTPSHQVTQMGQEVILRCVPISNHLYFYWYRQILGQKVEFLVSFYNNEISEKSEIFDDQFSVERPDGSNFTLKIRSTKLEDSAMYFCASRGGKYEQYFGPGTRLTVT.

This chain links TRBV30 with TRBJ1-6; 11 bases match TRBD1. The CDR3 extends over 15 amino acids. CDR1 and CDR2 (germline): GTSNPN, SVGIG (reference sequence). Trimming at V came to 2 bases and at J to 7 bases, leaving 4 bases not matched to a gene. The CDR3 sequence: CAWSRGTGGNSPLHF. The CDR3 DNA reads as TGTGCCTGGAGTAGAGGGACAGGGGGAAATTCACCCCTCCACTTT.

The chain joins TRBV7-8 to TRBJ1-1; 11 positions agree with TRBD1. The CDR3 is 16 amino acids. The germline V gene encodes CDR1 SGHVS and CDR2 FQNEAQ. V was pared by 4 bases and J by 2 bases, with 6 bases of the junction left unmatched. CDR3 coding DNA: TGTGCCAGCAGCTCGGACAGGGGGCTGAGTAACACTGAAGCTTTCTTT. Translating gives CASSSDRGLSNTEAFF.

CDR3 coding DNA: TGTGCCATCCTTAAAAGCGGGAGCACCCCGGCCACAGATACGCAGTATTTT. Translation gives CAILKSGSTPATDTQYF. V usage is TRBV28 and J usage is TRBJ2-3, with TRBD2 matching 8 bases. CDR1 MDHEN and CDR2 SYDVKM come from the germline V gene. CDR3 length: 17 amino acids. V was pared by 10 bases and J by 2 bases, with 17 bases of the junction left unmatched.

The rearrangement joins TRBV6-6 to TRBJ2-1; tentatively, D is TRBD1 (6 bases). V gave up 7 bases and J gave up 15 bases, with 19 bases separating them. Germline V gene data show CDR1 as MNHNY and CDR2 as SVGAGI (reference sequence). The CDR3 has 12 residues. The CDR3 spells CASTNQGLTRFF. DNA of the CDR3: TGTGCCAGCACTAATCAGGGGTTAACTAGGTTCTTC.

This clone was seen a single time. The chain is built from TRBV5-8 and TRBJ2-5, with TRBD2 matching over 12 bases. The germline V gene has CDR1 SGHTS and CDR2 YDEGEE. J was trimmed by 5 bases and V by 4 bases; bases with no gene match: 6. The CDR3 contains 15 residues. CDR3 bases: TGTGCCAGCAGCCCTCGACTAGCGGGAGAGGAGACCCAGTACTTC. Its protein is CASSPRLAGEETQYF. The complete variable domain, with remaining parts taken from reference TRBV5-8 and TRBJ2-5, reads EAGVTQSPTHLIKTRGQQATLRCSPISGHTSVYWYQQALGLGLQFLLWYDEGEERNRGNFPPRFSGRQFPNYSSELNVNALELEDSALYLCASSPRLAGEETQYFGPGTRLLVL.

CDR3 region: CASSQELADYNEQFF. CDR3 bases: TGTGCCAGCAGCCAAGAACTAGCGGATTACAATGAGCAGTTCTTC. The chain is built from TRBV3-1 (or the pseudogene TRBV3-2) and TRBJ2-1, with 8 bases fitting TRBD2. Germline values: CDR1 LGHDT, CDR2 YNNKEL (reference sequence). V lost 0 bases and J lost 4; bases outside the gene matches: 2. This CDR3 is built from 15 residues.

The chain links TRBV14 to TRBJ1-2; TRBD1 agrees at 7 bases. Unmatched junction bases numbered 17, after V lost 2 bases and J lost 8 bases. In germline, CDR1 is SGHDN, CDR2 FVKESK. This CDR3 contains 17 residues. The CDR3 DNA reads TGTGCCAGCAGCCAATCGCCGACAGGGCGGAGGCTTAAGGGCTACACCTTC. Translated, it gives CASSQSPTGRRLKGYTF.